This T cell receptor (beta chain) emerged from a study of T cell changes during pregnancy in multiple sclerosis (dated by TCRdb to between 2018 and 2021). For the study in its entirety: The study examined how the T cell repertoire changed over the course of pregnancy in women with multiple sclerosis.

Library construction relied on the immunoSEQ multiplex PCR assay. This immuneACCESS table, as held by TCRdb, lists in-frame sequences with V and J called but not all clones. Of the missing ones, under half trace to an unresolved V gene in checked studies; the others have no known cause. This sample comprises tens of thousands of clones, about 88% of them detected only once. The ten biggest clones cover 1.2% of the sample. Note on this clone: Its antigen has not been determined. Base quality data are lacking; no much larger clone is found one base away.

Its CDR3 holds 15 amino acids, cysteine through phenylalanine. The kept DNA is CDR3 alone, 45 bases in frame from the first base. CDR1 and CDR2 are read off the germline V gene as SGDLS and YYNGEE. Trimming takes 3 bases off V and 4 bases off J; junction bases not matched to a gene: 7. The sample consisted of CD4+ T cells from peripheral blood mononuclear cells, taken in the second trimester of pregnancy. This clonotype was obtained from a female donor with multiple sclerosis, enrolled in a pregnancy study. The chain is made from TRBV9 and TRBJ2-5; a stretch of 9 junction bases matches TRBD2. The nucleotides read TGTGCCAGCAGCGGAAGGGGACTAGCTGGAGAGACCCAGTACTTC. This is translated as CASSGRGLAGETQYF.